These T cell receptor beta chains were read from a single sample in a study of T cells in Graves' hyperthyroidism and ophthalmopathy. TCRdb processed the multiplex PCR reads anew with MiXCR; each CDR3 protein has one entry. This sample carries 200,000 to 250,000 distinct CDR3 sequences, around 24% of them seen once, and the ten largest clones take approximately 35%. Sequencing was performed on blood. The receptor source for this set is a woman between 35 and 50 years old with Graves' ophthalmopathy. CDR3s include the opening cysteine and the closing phenylalanine or tryptophan. A clone size is listed for some rows: how often the clone was seen (once, few, many), or a class if it is expanded.

CDR3aa | len | j_gene | abundance | v_gene
CASSSGTGNYEQYF | 14 | TRBJ2-7 | few | TRBV5-1
CASSLGSGRSGSELFF | 16 | TRBJ2-2 | many | TRBV11-3
CASSTTGTARKGELFF | 16 | TRBJ2-2 | many | TRBV28
CASSPSGTSGTYSTGELFF | 19 | TRBJ2-2 | many | TRBV5-1
CASSVAPGTGSVEQYF | 16 | TRBJ2-7 | few | TRBV6-1
CASSLEGDAYEQYF | 14 | TRBJ2-7 | . | TRBV5-6
CAWGRTGGNQPQHF | 14 | TRBJ1-5 | many | TRBV30
CASSFDSYEQYF | 12 | TRBJ2-7 | many | TRBV5-1
CASSGDSGMNTEAFF | 15 | TRBJ1-1 | many | TRBV19
CASSGGLAGVETQYF | 15 | TRBJ2-5 | many | TRBV11-2
CASSLEALYQETQYF | 15 | TRBJ2-5 | many | TRBV5-1
CASSFKTGGYETQYF | 15 | TRBJ2-5 | . | TRBV7-8
CASRPPTGSTSPLHF | 15 | TRBJ1-6 | many | TRBV28
CASSPSGISPLHF | 13 | TRBJ1-6 | many | TRBV3-1
CASSRGTESNEQYF | 14 | TRBJ2-7 | . | TRBV6-2/TRBV6-3
CASSQQGTYGYTF | 13 | TRBJ1-2 | many | TRBV3-1
CASSQDWTGGNQPQHF | 16 | TRBJ1-5 | many | TRBV4-1
CASRPFGLAGVKNIQYF | 17 | TRBJ2-4 | many | TRBV27
CASSQVGGSPLHF | 13 | TRBJ1-6 | many | TRBV4-1
CASSYSPPGEGPQHF | 15 | TRBJ1-5 | many | TRBV6-5
CASSPSDKTRGYTF | 14 | TRBJ1-2 | many | TRBV18